The 8 T cell receptor beta chains listed next were all sequenced from one sample in a study of blood T cell repertoires in COVID-19. Using immunoSEQ multiplex PCR, the repertoire was profiled, and TCRdb retains in-frame clones only, with some absent. The sample gives about 300,000 clones, about 84% of which show up once; about 1.6% is in the top ten. Sequencing was carried out using peripheral blood. Every receptor here comes from a woman in her 50s with acute or convalescent COVID-19.

The chain links TRBV7-9 to TRBJ1-2; tentatively, D is TRBD1 (5 bases). There are 14 residues in the CDR3. CDR1 and CDR2 (germline): SEHNR, FQNEAQ (reference sequence). V was trimmed by 6 bases and J by 3 bases, leaving 14 bases between them. The CDR3 region has the DNA TGTGCCAGCAGTATACGGTTAGGGGACTATGGCTACACCTTC. Translated: CASSIRLGDYGYTF.

The chain recombines TRBV15 with TRBJ1-1; TRBD1 is a possible D gene (5 bases). CDR1 and CDR2 from the germline V gene are LNHNV and YYDKDF (reference sequence). V was clipped by 1 base and J by 1 base, with 13 bases between them. This CDR3 contains 16 residues. CDR3 nucleotides: TGTGCCACCAGCAGAGGGCCAGGGAGGGAGAACACTGAAGCTTTCTTT. This gives the protein CATSRGPGRENTEAFF.

The chain couples TRBV10-3 to TRBJ1-6, with 9 positions matching TRBD1. The germline V gene encodes CDR1 ENHRY and CDR2 SYGVKD. The CDR3 runs 16 residues. V lost 3 bases to trimming and J lost 7 bases; unmatched junction nucleotides: 7. CDR3 sequence reads: CAISEYRGLPNSPLHF. The DNA for the CDR3 is TGTGCCATCAGTGAATACAGGGGGCTCCCCAATTCACCCCTCCACTTT.

V gene TRBV28 combines with J gene TRBJ2-6; TRBD1 matches 7 bases. The CDR3 consists of 15 residues. CDR1 MDHEN and CDR2 SYDVKM come from the germline V gene. V was clipped by 6 bases and J by 0 bases; unmatched bases: 2. The CDR3 sequence: CASRYRGSGANVLTF. CDR3 DNA: TGTGCCAGCAGGTACAGGGGCTCTGGGGCCAACGTCCTGACTTTC.

This chain uses TRBV5-1 with TRBJ1-2, with 10 bases matching TRBD1. Germline CDR1 SGHRS, CDR2 YFSETQ. The CDR3 is 15 amino acids. J lost 5 bases, V lost 5 bases, and 9 bases had no gene match. This CDR3 reads CASSSNPGQGYGYTF. The CDR3 DNA reads as TGCGCCAGCAGTTCCAACCCGGGACAGGGGTATGGCTACACCTTC.

The chain recombines TRBV7-2 with TRBJ2-1, with 7 bases that match TRBD1. The V gene's germline CDR1 is SGHTA and CDR2 FQGNSA. The CDR3 length is 13 residues. V shed 3 bases and J 9 bases; nucleotides not matched to a gene: 5. CDR3 protein: CASSFYRGGEQFF. In nucleotides, the CDR3 is TGTGCCAGCAGCTTTTACAGGGGTGGTGAGCAGTTCTTC.

CDR3 DNA: TGTGCCAGCAGTCTGACTAGATGGGAAGAGACCCAGTACTTC. Amino acid sequence: CASSLTRWEETQYF. The chain is built from TRBV27 and TRBJ2-5; D is perhaps TRBD2 (6 bases). CDR3 length equals 14 residues. Germline V gene sequence: CDR1 MNHEY, CDR2 SMNVEV (reference sequence). V lost 5 bases to trimming and J lost 3 bases, with 13 bases between them.

J is TRBJ2-7 and V is TRBV12-3 or TRBV12-4, with D possibly being TRBD1 (6 bases). V lost 3 bases to trimming and J lost 5 bases, with 11 bases between them. The length of the CDR3 is 13 residues. The CDR3 region has the DNA TGTGCCAGCAGTTTTCACAGGGACCACGAGCAGTACTTC. Its translation is CASSFHRDHEQYF.